The sequence of this T cell receptor (beta chain) was determined in a study of blood T cell repertoires in COVID-19. Looking at the study overall: Specimens from acute and convalescent COVID-19 originated in the United States, Italy and Spain. Sources were T cells, B-cell-depleted T cells, or PBMCs; the material itself was cDNA or gDNA.

Methods used by the authors: Amplification with reference gene primers provided the estimates of nucleated cell counts. The method was immunoSEQ multiplex PCR; TCRdb's version includes in-frame clones alone and lacks a portion of them. V and J calls plus clone size are reproduced from that table; the DNA served to infer D and trimming. This table has about 90,000 clones, around 88% appearing once. CDR3 length: 15 residues. Germline V gene sequence: CDR1 LGHNA, CDR2 YSLEER. V shed 2 bases, J shed 3 bases, and the junction held 5 bases outside the gene matches. This clone occurred a few times. This TCR came from a man older than 75 with acute or convalescent COVID-19. The rearrangement uses TRBV4-3 and TRBJ2-7; 9 nucleotides match TRBD2. Sequenced material: peripheral blood. For the CDR3, the DNA is TGCGCCAGCAGCCAAAGGACTAGCGTTTACTACGAGCAGTACTTC. Residues: CASSQRTSVYYEQYF.